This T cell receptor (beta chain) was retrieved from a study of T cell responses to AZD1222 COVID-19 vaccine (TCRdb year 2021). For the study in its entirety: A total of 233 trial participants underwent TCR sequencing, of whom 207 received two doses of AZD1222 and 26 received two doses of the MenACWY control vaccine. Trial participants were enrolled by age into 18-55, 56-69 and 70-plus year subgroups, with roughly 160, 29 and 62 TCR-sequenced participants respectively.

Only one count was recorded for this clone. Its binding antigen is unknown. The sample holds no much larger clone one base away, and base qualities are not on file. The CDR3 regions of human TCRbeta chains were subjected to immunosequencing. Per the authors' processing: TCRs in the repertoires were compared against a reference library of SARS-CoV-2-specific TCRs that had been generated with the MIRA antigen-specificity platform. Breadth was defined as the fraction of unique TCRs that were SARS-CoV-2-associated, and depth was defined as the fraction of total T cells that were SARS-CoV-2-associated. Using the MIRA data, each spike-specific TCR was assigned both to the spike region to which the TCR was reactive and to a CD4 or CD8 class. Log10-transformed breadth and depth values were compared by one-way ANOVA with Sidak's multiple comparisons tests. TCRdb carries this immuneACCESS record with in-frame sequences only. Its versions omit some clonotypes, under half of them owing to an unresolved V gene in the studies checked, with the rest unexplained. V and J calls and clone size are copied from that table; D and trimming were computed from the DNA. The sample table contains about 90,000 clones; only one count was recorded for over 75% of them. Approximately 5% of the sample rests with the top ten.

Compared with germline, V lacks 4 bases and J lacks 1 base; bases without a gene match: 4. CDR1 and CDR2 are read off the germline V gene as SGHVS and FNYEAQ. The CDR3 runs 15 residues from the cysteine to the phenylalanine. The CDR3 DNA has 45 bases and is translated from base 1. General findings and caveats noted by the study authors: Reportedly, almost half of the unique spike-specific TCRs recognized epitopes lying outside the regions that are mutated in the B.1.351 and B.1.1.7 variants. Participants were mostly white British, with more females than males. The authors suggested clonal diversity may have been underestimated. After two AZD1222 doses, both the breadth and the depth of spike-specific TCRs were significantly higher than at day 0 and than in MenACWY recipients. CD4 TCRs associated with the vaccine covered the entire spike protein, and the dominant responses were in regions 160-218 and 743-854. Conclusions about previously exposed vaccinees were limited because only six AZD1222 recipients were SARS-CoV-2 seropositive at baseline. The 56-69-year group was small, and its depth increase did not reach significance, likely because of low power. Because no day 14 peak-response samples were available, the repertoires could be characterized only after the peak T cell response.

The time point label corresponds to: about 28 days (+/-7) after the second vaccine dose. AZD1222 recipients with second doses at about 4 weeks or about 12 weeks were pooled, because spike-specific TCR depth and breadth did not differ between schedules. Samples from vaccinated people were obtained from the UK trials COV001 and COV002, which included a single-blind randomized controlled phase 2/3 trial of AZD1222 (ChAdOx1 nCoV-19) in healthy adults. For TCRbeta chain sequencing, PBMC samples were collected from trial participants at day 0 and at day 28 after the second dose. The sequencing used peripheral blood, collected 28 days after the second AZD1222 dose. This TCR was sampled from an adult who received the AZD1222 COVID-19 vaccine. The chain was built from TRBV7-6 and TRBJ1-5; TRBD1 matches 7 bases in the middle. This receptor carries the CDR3 CASSSGGRSNQPQHF. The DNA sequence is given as TGTGCCAGCAGCTCAGGGGGTAGGAGCAATCAGCCCCAGCATTTT.